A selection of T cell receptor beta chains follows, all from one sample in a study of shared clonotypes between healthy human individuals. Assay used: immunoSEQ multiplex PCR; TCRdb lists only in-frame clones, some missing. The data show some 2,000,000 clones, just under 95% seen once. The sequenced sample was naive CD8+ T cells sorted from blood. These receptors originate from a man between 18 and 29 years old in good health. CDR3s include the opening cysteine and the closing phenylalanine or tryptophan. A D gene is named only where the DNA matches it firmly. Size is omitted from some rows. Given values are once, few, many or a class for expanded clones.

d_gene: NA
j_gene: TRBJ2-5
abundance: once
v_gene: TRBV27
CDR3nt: TGTGCCAGCAGTTTACTTTCGGGAGACCTCCAAGAGACCCAGTACTTC
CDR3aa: CASSLLSGDLQETQYF

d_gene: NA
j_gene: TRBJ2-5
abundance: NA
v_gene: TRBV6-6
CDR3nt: TGTGCCAGCAGTTTTTGGACGGGATACGAGACCCAGTACTTC
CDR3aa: CASSFWTGYETQYF

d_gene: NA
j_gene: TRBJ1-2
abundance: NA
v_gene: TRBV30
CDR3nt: TGTGCCTGGAGTGTTGGCCCCTCCAGCTATGGCTACACCTTC
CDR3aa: CAWSVGPSSYGYTF

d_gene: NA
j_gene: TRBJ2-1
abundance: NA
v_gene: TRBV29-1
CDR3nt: TGCAGCGTTGGTATAGAGCAGTTCTTC
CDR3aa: CSVGIEQFF

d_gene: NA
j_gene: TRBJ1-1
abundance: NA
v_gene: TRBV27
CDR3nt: TGTGCCAGCAGTTTTTTGGCGCGGGATATTCCCGCTGAAGCTTTCTTT
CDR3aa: CASSFLARDIPAEAFF

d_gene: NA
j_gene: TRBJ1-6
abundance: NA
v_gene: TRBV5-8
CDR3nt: TGTGCCAGCAGCTCTACCGGGATTTATAATTCACCCCTCCACTTT
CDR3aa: CASSSTGIYNSPLHF

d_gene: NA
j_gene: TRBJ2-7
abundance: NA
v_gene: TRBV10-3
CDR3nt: TGTGCCGCCAGGACGGAGAAATACGAGCAGTACTTC
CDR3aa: CAARTEKYEQYF

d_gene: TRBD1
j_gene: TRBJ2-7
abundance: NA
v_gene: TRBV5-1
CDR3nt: TGCGCCAGCAGCGCCTGGGACAGGGGCCCCTACGAGCAGTACTTC
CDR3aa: CASSAWDRGPYEQYF

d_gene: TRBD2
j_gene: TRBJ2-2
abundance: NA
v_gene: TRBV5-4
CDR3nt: TGTGCCAGCAGCTCCTTATTCGGACTAGCGGGAGGGCCCGGCACCGGGGAGCTGTTTTTT
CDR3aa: CASSSLFGLAGGPGTGELFF

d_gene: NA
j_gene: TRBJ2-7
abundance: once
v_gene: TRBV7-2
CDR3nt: TGTGCCAGCAGCTTAAACGCGGCCTACGAGCAGTACTTC
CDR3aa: CASSLNAAYEQYF

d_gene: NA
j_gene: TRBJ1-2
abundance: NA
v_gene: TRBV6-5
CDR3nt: TGTGCCAGCAGGTCCGAGGGGTTGCGCTACACCTTC
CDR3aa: CASRSEGLRYTF

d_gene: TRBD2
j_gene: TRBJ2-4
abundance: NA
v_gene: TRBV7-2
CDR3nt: TGTGCCAGCAGCTACTACCCAACTAGCGGAGTAGCCAAAAACATTCAGTACTTC
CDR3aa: CASSYYPTSGVAKNIQYF

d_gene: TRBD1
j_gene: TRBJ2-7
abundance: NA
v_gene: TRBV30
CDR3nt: TGTGCCTGGAGTGTAGGGGCAGGGGGTGAGCAGTACTTC
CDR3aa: CAWSVGAGGEQYF

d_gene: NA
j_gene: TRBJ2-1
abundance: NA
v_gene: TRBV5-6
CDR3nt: TGTGCCAGCAGCCCCGGGGAGGGGGGCCCCTACAATGAGCAGTTCTTC
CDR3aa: CASSPGEGGPYNEQFF

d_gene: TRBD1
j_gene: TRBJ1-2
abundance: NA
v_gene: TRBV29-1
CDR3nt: TGCAGCGCCAAGGGACAGGGGGCACAGGGCTACACCTTC
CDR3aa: CSAKGQGAQGYTF

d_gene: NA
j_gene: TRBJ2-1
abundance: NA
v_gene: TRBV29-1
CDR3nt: TGCGGGGTCCTGACCTACAATGAGCAGTTCTTC
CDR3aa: CGVLTYNEQFF

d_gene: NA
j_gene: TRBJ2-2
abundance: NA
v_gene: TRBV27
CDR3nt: TGTGCCAGCAGCATCTCCGGCGGGGAGCTGTTTTTT
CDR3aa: CASSISGGELFF